These T cell receptor beta chains were read from a single sample in a study of radiotherapy plus CTLA-4 blockade in lung cancer. The protocol was immunoSEQ multiplex PCR, while the TCRdb copy is restricted to in-frame clones and leaves out a portion. The sample lists under 65,000 clones, about 80% seen once, with about 6.1% in the top ten. The sample in question was peripheral blood, obtained from a patient treated with radiotherapy plus ipilimumab. The receptor set was obtained from a human donor with non-small cell lung cancer whose response to radiotherapy plus ipilimumab could not be evaluated. Both conserved end residues are trimmed from each CDR3. Fields, in order: V gene, clone size, D gene, CDR3 protein. The D gene is left open where the match is weak. Clone size is stated in some rows and not others, as once, few, many or a class when expanded.

V gene: TRBV30; clone size: -; D gene: TRBD2; CDR3 protein: AWSVVSGSFGETQY
V gene: TRBV5-5; clone size: -; D gene: -; CDR3 protein: ASSLDSRVNTEAF
V gene: TRBV7-2; clone size: -; D gene: -; CDR3 protein: ASSPTRETQY
V gene: TRBV5-1; clone size: -; D gene: TRBD1; CDR3 protein: ASSLGQGADEQY
V gene: TRBV6-5; clone size: -; D gene: TRBD2; CDR3 protein: ASGGGSTDTQY
V gene: TRBV9; clone size: -; D gene: -; CDR3 protein: ASSVDRTGELF
V gene: TRBV7-6; clone size: few; D gene: -; CDR3 protein: ASSFGGPNSPLH
V gene: TRBV19; clone size: -; D gene: -; CDR3 protein: ASSIGARINTEAF
V gene: TRBV12-5; clone size: -; D gene: -; CDR3 protein: ASGLVLGTGTNEAF
V gene: TRBV4-3; clone size: -; D gene: TRBD1; CDR3 protein: ASSPYRGRLMNTEAF
V gene: TRBV2; clone size: -; D gene: -; CDR3 protein: ASRGDWNTEAF
V gene: TRBV27; clone size: -; D gene: -; CDR3 protein: ASRIQGGETQY
V gene: TRBV6-5; clone size: -; D gene: -; CDR3 protein: ASSRDSNEKLF
V gene: TRBV19; clone size: few; D gene: TRBD2; CDR3 protein: ATTQGASGAFYNEQF
V gene: TRBV5-6; clone size: -; D gene: -; CDR3 protein: ASSLYGGHQPQH
V gene: TRBV19; clone size: -; D gene: TRBD2; CDR3 protein: ASGLAGRSSTGELF
V gene: TRBV21-1; clone size: -; D gene: -; CDR3 protein: ASSSIGDTQY
V gene: TRBV7-8; clone size: -; D gene: -; CDR3 protein: ASSSGSGVRDEQY
V gene: TRBV7-2; clone size: once; D gene: TRBD1; CDR3 protein: ASSLGTLGTGREQY
V gene: TRBV28; clone size: -; D gene: -; CDR3 protein: ASRRGPGNEQF
V gene: TRBV7-2; clone size: once; D gene: TRBD2; CDR3 protein: ASSLMPSGSLFNEQF
V gene: TRBV1; clone size: -; D gene: -; CDR3 protein: TSSQGEGQRRSNYGYT
V gene: TRBV14; clone size: -; D gene: TRBD1; CDR3 protein: ASSQRGGTGPEQY
V gene: TRBV2; clone size: few; D gene: TRBD1; CDR3 protein: ASNRDSLGVTEAF
V gene: TRBV28; clone size: -; D gene: -; CDR3 protein: ASSKEPAGNEQF
V gene: TRBV21-1; clone size: -; D gene: -; CDR3 protein: ASSKFGKGYT
V gene: TRBV28; clone size: -; D gene: TRBD1; CDR3 protein: ASRLQGAYEQY
V gene: TRBV19; clone size: -; D gene: TRBD1; CDR3 protein: ASRMTGAKGQPQH
V gene: TRBV5-6; clone size: -; D gene: TRBD1; CDR3 protein: ASSLEGGAGGPQH
V gene: TRBV21-1; clone size: -; D gene: -; CDR3 protein: ASSKQPGSGGNQPQH
V gene: TRBV5-1; clone size: -; D gene: TRBD2; CDR3 protein: ASSSLAVSYNEQF
V gene: TRBV4-3; clone size: -; D gene: TRBD2; CDR3 protein: ASSQDYAGETYEQY
V gene: TRBV7-8; clone size: -; D gene: TRBD2; CDR3 protein: ASSSYRLAGGKDTQY
V gene: TRBV14; clone size: once; D gene: -; CDR3 protein: ASSHWPLGAGNTGELF
V gene: TRBV10-1; clone size: -; D gene: -; CDR3 protein: ASSEAGHVSGNTIY
V gene: TRBV28; clone size: medium-sized; D gene: TRBD1; CDR3 protein: ASSFTGQGLTDTQY
V gene: TRBV6-1; clone size: -; D gene: -; CDR3 protein: ASSEGLTSTDTQY